The clone carrying this TCR beta chain was detected only a few times. The data are from a study of patients and donors after allogeneic stem cell transplantation. The CDR3 runs to 14 residues. Germline lookup yields CDR1 SEHNR and CDR2 FQNEAQ (reference sequence). V was trimmed by 1 base and J by 9 bases, leaving 13 bases between them. TCRdb itself ran the RT-PCR reads through MiXCR, one entry per CDR3 protein. The data hold about a million distinct CDR3 sequences, with around 17% observed a single time. Material for sequencing was blood, either unsorted or a sorted T cell fraction (not recorded which). The receptor was derived from a human donor who was either an allogeneic HSCT recipient or a stem cell or donor lymphocyte infusion donor (not recorded which). It is not recorded whose cells these are; they may come from a transplant donor. This chain connects TRBV7-9 to TRBJ2-1; D not certain. DNA for the CDR3: TGTGCCAGCAGCTTAGGTGACCCCGGTAGTGAGCAGTTCTTC. This gives the protein CASSLGDPGSEQFF.